This TCR beta chain was observed in a study of spatial heterogeneity in lung cancer. In the study overall: The count of detected beta-chain sequences consistently exceeded that of alpha-chain sequences.

Time point here: sample taken at primary tumor resection. Whole RNA was taken from tumor, nontumor lung or frozen PBMC; it was then sequenced unsorted. The donors were approximately 70 patients with non-small cell lung cancer that was early-stage and untreated. TCRdb called the 5' RACE reads again in MiXCR, with one record for every CDR3 protein. The table shows some 47,000 distinct CDR3 sequences, with less than 8.5% occurring only once. The sequences come from PBMCs, collected at surgery. The receptor was isolated from a female donor with early-stage non-small cell lung cancer.

This CDR3 is CASSESRWEKAFF. DNA of the CDR3: TGTGCCAGCAGTGAATCCAGGTGGGAGAAAGCTTTCTTT. The chain links TRBV6-1 to TRBJ1-1; D is ambiguous. The CDR3 is 13 amino acids. Germline assignment: CDR1 MNHNS and CDR2 SASEGT. Between the trimmed V and J ends, which lost 2 bases and 9 bases, there was a span of 13 bases.